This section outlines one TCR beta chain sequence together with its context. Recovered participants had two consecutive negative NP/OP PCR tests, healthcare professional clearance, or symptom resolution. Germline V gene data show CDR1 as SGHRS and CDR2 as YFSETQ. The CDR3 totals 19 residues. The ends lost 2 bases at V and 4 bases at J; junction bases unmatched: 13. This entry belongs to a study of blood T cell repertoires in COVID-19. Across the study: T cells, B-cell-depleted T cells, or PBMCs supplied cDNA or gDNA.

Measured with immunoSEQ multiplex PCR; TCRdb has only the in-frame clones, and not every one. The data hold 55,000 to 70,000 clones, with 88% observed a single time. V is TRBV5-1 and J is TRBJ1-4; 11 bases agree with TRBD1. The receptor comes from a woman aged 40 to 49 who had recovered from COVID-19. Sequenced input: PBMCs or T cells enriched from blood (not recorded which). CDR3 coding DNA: TGCGCCAGCAGCTTAGGCGGACAGGGGGCATTTCTTGGTAATGAAAAACTGTTTTTT. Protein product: CASSLGGQGAFLGNEKLFF.